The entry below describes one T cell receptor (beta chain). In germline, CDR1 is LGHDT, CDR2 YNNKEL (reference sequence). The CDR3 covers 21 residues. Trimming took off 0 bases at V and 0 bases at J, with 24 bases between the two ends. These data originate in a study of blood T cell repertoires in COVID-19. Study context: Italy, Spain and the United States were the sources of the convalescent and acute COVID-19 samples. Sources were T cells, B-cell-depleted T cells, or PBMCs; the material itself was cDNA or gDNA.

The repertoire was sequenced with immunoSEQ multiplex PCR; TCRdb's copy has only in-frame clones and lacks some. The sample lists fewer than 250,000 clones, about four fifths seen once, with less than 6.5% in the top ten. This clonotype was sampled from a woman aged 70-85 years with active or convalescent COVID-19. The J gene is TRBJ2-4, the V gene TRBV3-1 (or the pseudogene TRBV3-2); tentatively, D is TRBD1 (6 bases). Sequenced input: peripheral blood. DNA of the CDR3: TGTGCCAGCAGCCAAGATTCCCCTTGGAATGGGGGCACCTTAGCCAAAAACATTCAGTACTTC. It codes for CASSQDSPWNGGTLAKNIQYF.